Listed below are T cell receptor beta chains from one sample, sequenced in a study of blood T cell repertoires in COVID-19. Clones were read by immunoSEQ multiplex PCR, and TCRdb kept only the in-frame ones, dropping some. The sample comprises fewer than 500,000 clones, around 87% of which are singletons, and about 0.65% rests with the top ten. Sequenced sample: PBMCs or T cells enriched from blood (not recorded which). The source is a woman aged 18-29 years who had recovered from COVID-19. Each CDR3 is given with its conserved first and last residue. The D gene is left open where the match is weak. Clone size is stated in some rows and not others, as once, few, many or a class when expanded.

NA	TRBV2	TRBJ1-2	NA	CAREGPGSDGYTF	TGTGCCAGGGAAGGCCCGGGTTCGGATGGCTACACCTTC
NA	TRBV10-1	TRBJ2-7	NA	CASSETDSRREQYF	TGCGCCAGCAGTGAGACGGACTCCCGACGCGAGCAGTACTTC
NA	TRBV27	TRBJ2-5	TRBD2	CASSPIGLAGETQYF	TGTGCCAGCAGTCCCATCGGACTAGCGGGGGAGACCCAGTACTTC
NA	TRBV27	TRBJ2-7	TRBD1	CASSLYRDSYEQYF	TGTGCCAGCAGTCTCTACCGGGACAGCTACGAGCAGTACTTC
once	TRBV7-8	TRBJ2-1	TRBD1	CASSLGTGGGNEQFF	TGTGCCAGCAGCCTAGGGACAGGAGGGGGCAATGAGCAGTTCTTC
NA	TRBV5-1	TRBJ1-1	TRBD1	CASSLEQGGTEAFF	TGCGCCAGCAGCTTGGAACAGGGGGGCACTGAAGCTTTCTTT
NA	TRBV30	TRBJ1-5	NA	CAWSVGGGVDNQPQHF	TGTGCCTGGAGTGTAGGAGGAGGGGTGGACAATCAGCCCCAGCATTTT
once	TRBV15	TRBJ2-7	TRBD2	CATSGREVTLLGEQYF	TGTGCCACCAGCGGCCGGGAGGTCACCCTATTAGGGGAGCAGTACTTC
NA	TRBV3-1/TRBV3-2	TRBJ2-1	NA	CASSLTREKQFF	TGTGCCAGCAGCCTAACTAGGGAGAAGCAGTTCTTC
NA	TRBV19	TRBJ2-5	TRBD2	CATGLEETQYF	TGTGCCACGGGACTAGAAGAGACCCAGTACTTC
NA	TRBV21-1	TRBJ1-4	NA	CASSNRGKPEALFF	TGTGCCAGCAGCAATCGGGGGAAGCCCGAGGCACTGTTTTTT
NA	TRBV28	TRBJ1-2	TRBD1	CASSLYRTGGYGYTF	TGTGCCAGCAGTTTATATAGGACAGGGGGCTATGGCTACACCTTC
few	TRBV28	TRBJ1-2	NA	CASSPSIEGRARGYTF	TGTGCCAGCAGTCCGTCTATCGAGGGGAGGGCTCGGGGCTACACCTTC
NA	TRBV9	TRBJ1-2	TRBD1	CASSVGGTGGYYGYTF	TGTGCCAGCAGCGTGGGAGGGACAGGGGGTTACTATGGCTACACCTTC
NA	TRBV27	TRBJ1-6	NA	CASRGLPVSPLHF	TGTGCCAGCCGGGGACTCCCCGTATCACCCCTCCACTTT
NA	TRBV10-1	TRBJ1-5	NA	CASSEVVLQAWNQPQHF	TGCGCCAGCAGTGAGGTTGTTTTACAGGCTTGGAATCAGCCCCAGCATTTT
NA	TRBV5-4	TRBJ2-7	NA	CASSFLKAGPGDEQYF	TGTGCCAGCAGCTTCCTTAAGGCGGGTCCGGGGGACGAGCAGTACTTC
NA	TRBV30	TRBJ1-6	NA	CAWGTYNSPLHF	TGTGCCTGGGGAACTTATAATTCACCCCTCCACTTT
NA	TRBV6-1	TRBJ2-5	NA	CASSVRTQYF	TGTGCCAGCAGTGTGCGGACCCAGTACTTC
NA	TRBV4-1	TRBJ1-1	TRBD1	CASSQGAGQMNTEAFF	TGCGCCAGCAGCCAAGGTGCGGGACAGATGAACACTGAAGCTTTCTTT
NA	TRBV2	TRBJ2-3	NA	CASRGPTDTQYF	TGTGCCAGCAGGGGGCCCACAGATACGCAGTATTTT
NA	TRBV7-2	TRBJ2-1	TRBD2	CASSSSGGAHNEQFF	TGTGCCAGCAGTTCCAGCGGGGGGGCGCACAATGAGCAGTTCTTC
NA	TRBV28	TRBJ2-7	NA	CASSRGRVNSYEQYF	TGTGCCAGCAGCCGCGGGCGGGTCAATTCCTACGAGCAGTACTTC
NA	TRBV5-1	TRBJ2-7	TRBD1	CASSSTGGEQYF	TGCGCCAGCAGCTCCACAGGGGGCGAGCAGTACTTC
few	TRBV29-1	TRBJ1-1	TRBD1	CSVVTDRGAEAFF	TGCAGCGTTGTTACGGACAGGGGAGCTGAAGCTTTCTTT
NA	TRBV25-1	TRBJ1-4	TRBD1	CASSELAGTGVEKLFF	TGTGCCAGCAGTGAATTAGCCGGGACAGGGGTTGAAAAACTGTTTTTT
NA	TRBV11-2	TRBJ2-1	TRBD1	CASSLDRGPGTGRVNEQFF	TGTGCCAGCAGCTTAGATAGGGGCCCCGGGACAGGGAGGGTCAATGAGCAGTTCTTC
NA	TRBV28	TRBJ2-1	TRBD1	CASSRPGTGFNDNEQFF	TGTGCCAGCAGTCGTCCCGGGACAGGGTTTAACGACAATGAGCAGTTCTTC
NA	TRBV6-5	TRBJ2-7	TRBD1	CASSPDREHEQYF	TGTGCCAGCAGTCCGGACAGGGAACACGAGCAGTACTTC
NA	TRBV29-1	TRBJ2-7	TRBD1	CSAYRGDEQYF	TGCAGCGCTTACAGGGGGGACGAGCAGTACTTC
NA	TRBV30	TRBJ2-5	TRBD2	CAWSVGGETQYF	TGTGCCTGGAGTGTGGGGGGGGAGACCCAGTACTTC
NA	TRBV18	TRBJ2-6	NA	CASSPAGPYSGANVLTF	TGTGCCAGCTCACCGGCAGGCCCTTACTCTGGGGCCAACGTCCTGACTTTC
once	TRBV24-1	TRBJ1-2	NA	CATSDFRGDGYTF	TGTGCCACCAGTGATTTCAGGGGCGATGGCTACACCTTC
once	TRBV3-1/TRBV3-2	TRBJ2-5	NA	CASSQDLQVGGRETQYF	TGTGCCAGCAGCCAAGATCTTCAAGTGGGGGGGCGGGAGACCCAGTACTTC
NA	TRBV19	TRBJ1-2	NA	CASSPAGEGYGYTF	TGTGCCAGTAGTCCCGCAGGGGAGGGATATGGCTACACCTTC
NA	TRBV5-1	TRBJ2-7	NA	CASSLGPLGEYEQYF	TGCGCCAGCAGCCTAGGTCCCCTCGGGGAGTACGAGCAGTACTTC
NA	TRBV2	TRBJ1-3	NA	CASRAGGGSGNTIYF	TGTGCCAGCAGGGCCGGGGGGGGCTCTGGAAACACCATATATTTT
NA	TRBV28	TRBJ1-4	TRBD1	CASRGPGQSQGNEKLFF	TGTGCCAGCAGGGGACCGGGACAGAGCCAGGGTAATGAAAAACTGTTTTTT
NA	TRBV7-9	TRBJ2-5	NA	CASSLVQLRQETQYF	TGTGCCAGCAGCTTAGTACAGCTACGACAAGAGACCCAGTACTTC
NA	TRBV28	TRBJ1-1	NA	CASSPLQGGNTEAFF	TGTGCCAGCAGTCCCCTCCAGGGAGGTAACACTGAAGCTTTCTTT
once	TRBV30	TRBJ1-2	TRBD1	CAWRIQGLYGYTF	TGTGCCTGGAGAATACAGGGGCTGTATGGCTACACCTTC
NA	TRBV18	TRBJ2-3	TRBD1	CASSPTGSGTDTQYF	TGTGCCAGCTCACCGACAGGGTCCGGCACAGATACGCAGTATTTT